Given below is one T cell receptor (beta chain) in context. Its antigen is undetermined. A much larger clone differs by one base, so this may be a read error. This sample was taken from a study of neurological immune-mediated disorders. Study-wide background: Relapsing-remitting disease affected about 31, and secondary progressive 3, of roughly 35 multiple sclerosis patients. Study-level points and caveats: According to phylogenetic grouping, one related-CDR3 cluster, a possible signature, contained the repertoires of 18 of 34 multiple sclerosis patients. Expanded clones shared no CDR3 amino acid sequences across subjects, suggesting private repertoires in all groups.

The authors produced cDNA by 5'RACE using 10-nucleotide random UMIs. TCRdb ran MiXCR on the 5' RACE reads and lists one entry per CDR3 protein. The sample carries some 41,000 distinct CDR3 sequences, about 2.3% recorded once. CDR1 is SGHTA, CDR2 FQGNSA, per germline. The CDR3 has 13 amino acids. The TCR comes from a young man with multiple sclerosis. The chain is built from TRBV7-2 and TRBJ2-1; D is ambiguous. The sequencing input was PBMCs. The CDR3 sequence is CASISPRKNAQFF. In nucleotides, the CDR3 is TGTGCCAGCATCTCCCCTAGGAAGAATGCGCAGTTCTTC.